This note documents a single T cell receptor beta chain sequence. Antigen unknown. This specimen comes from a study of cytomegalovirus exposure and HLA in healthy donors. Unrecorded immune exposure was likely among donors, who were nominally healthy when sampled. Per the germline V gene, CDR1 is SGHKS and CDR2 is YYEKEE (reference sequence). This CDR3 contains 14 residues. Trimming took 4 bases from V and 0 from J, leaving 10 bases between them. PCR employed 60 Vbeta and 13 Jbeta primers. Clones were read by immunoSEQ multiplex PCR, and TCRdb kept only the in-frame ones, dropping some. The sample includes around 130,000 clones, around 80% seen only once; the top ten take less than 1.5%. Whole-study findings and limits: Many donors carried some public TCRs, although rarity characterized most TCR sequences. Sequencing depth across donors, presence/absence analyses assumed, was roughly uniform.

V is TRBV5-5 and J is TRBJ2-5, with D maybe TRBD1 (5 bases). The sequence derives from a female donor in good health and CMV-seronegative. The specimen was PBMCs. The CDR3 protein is CASSMTAYQETQYF. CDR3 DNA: TGTGCCAGCAGCATGACAGCGTACCAAGAGACCCAGTACTTC.